The 23 T cell receptor beta chains listed next were all sequenced from one sample in a study of blood T cell repertoires in COVID-19. The data were produced by immunoSEQ multiplex PCR, yet TCRdb's version contains in-frame clones alone and is incomplete. This sample has roughly 100,000 clones, with roughly 76% found just once. The sample taken for sequencing was peripheral blood. Receptors were obtained from an older woman with acute or convalescent COVID-19.

This chain joins TRBV7-8 and TRBJ2-5; maybe TRBD2 (5 bases). Germline CDR1 reads SGHVS; CDR2 reads FQNEAQ. V lost 2 bases, J lost 5 bases, and 21 bases lay in between. CDR3 length: 17 residues. The DNA of the CDR3 is TGTGCCAGCAGCTTATCTGATCTAGCCCCCCCCCTGGAGACCCAGTACTTC. Residues: CASSLSDLAPPLETQYF.

The chain couples TRBV4-1 to TRBJ2-7; possible D gene TRBD1, 6 bases. Trimming took 4 bases from V and 0 from J, leaving 10 bases between them. The germline gives CDR1 MGHRA, CDR2 YSYEKL. This CDR3 has 14 amino acids. CDR3 nucleotide sequence: TGCGCCAGCAGCCTAGGACAGCGCTCCTACGAGCAGTACTTC. Translating it yields CASSLGQRSYEQYF.

V is TRBV28 and J is TRBJ1-5; D may be TRBD1 (6 bases). Per germline, CDR1 MDHEN and CDR2 SYDVKM. V lost 5 bases to trimming and J lost 3 bases, with 11 bases between them. The CDR3 length is 14 residues. This CDR3 is CASSLGTPNQPQHF. CDR3 DNA sequence: TGTGCCAGCAGTCTGGGGACACCCAATCAGCCCCAGCATTTT.

The rearrangement links TRBV28 to TRBJ1-2; TRBD1 agrees at 9 bases. With V trimmed by 1 base and J by 8 bases, 11 bases remained unmatched. Germline V gives CDR1 MDHEN, CDR2 SYDVKM. CDR3 length: 16 amino acids. The CDR3, as DNA: TGTGCCAGCAGTTTATTAGCCGGGACAGGGCATATCGGCTACACCTTC. It is translated as CASSLLAGTGHIGYTF.

The chain has TRBV5-1 and TRBJ2-3, with 8 bases aligning to TRBD2. Trimming took 0 bases from V and 2 from J; bases not matched to a gene: 2. The CDR3 is 15 amino acids. Germline V gene lookup returns CDR1 SGHRS and CDR2 YFSETQ. CDR3 nucleotide sequence: TGCGCCAGCAGCTTGGTAGCGGGAAACACAGATACGCAGTATTTT. Protein sequence: CASSLVAGNTDTQYF.

V usage is TRBV7-2 and J usage is TRBJ2-7, with TRBD1 matching 7 bases. The CDR3 is made up of 13 amino acids. CDR1 and CDR2 (germline): SGHTA, FQGNSA. Trimming removed 9 bases from V and 4 bases from J; junction bases left unmatched: 9. The CDR3, as DNA: TGTGCCAGTAGCCCGACAGGGCCATACGAGCAGTACTTC. Protein sequence: CASSPTGPYEQYF. Variable domain in full (rest from reference TRBV7-2 and TRBJ2-7): GAGVSQSPSNKVTEKGKDVELRCDPISGHTALYWYRQSLGQGLEFLIYFQGNSAPDKSGLPSDRFSAERTGGSVSTLTIQRTQQEDSAVYLCASSPTGPYEQYFGPGTRLTVT.

V and J are TRBV7-9 and TRBJ2-5; unclear D gene. Germline CDR1 SEHNR, CDR2 FQNEAQ (reference sequence). V was cut by 5 bases and J by 5 bases, with 6 bases left in between. The CDR3 runs to 11 residues. DNA of the CDR3: TGTGCCAGCAGCCCCAGGGAGACCCAGTACTTC. It codes for CASSPRETQYF.

This chain's CDR3 is CASSGLAGSYNEQFF. In DNA, the CDR3 is TGTGCCAGCAGCGGACTAGCGGGATCCTACAATGAGCAGTTCTTC. V usage is TRBV11-2 and J usage is TRBJ2-1, with 12 bases lining up with TRBD2. CDR1 and CDR2 (germline): SGHAT, FQNNGV. The CDR3 is made up of 15 amino acids. The ends lost 5 bases at V and 1 base at J; junction bases unmatched: 0.

The chain carries TRBV9 and TRBJ2-1, with TRBD2 as a possible D gene (5 bases). The CDR3 length is 13 residues. V was shortened by 0 bases and J by 15 bases, with 16 bases between the two germline ends. From germline, CDR1 is SGDLS and CDR2 YYNGEE. The chain's CDR3 is CASSVAPLATAFF. The CDR3 nucleotides read TGTGCCAGCAGCGTAGCCCCCCTAGCAACGGCGTTCTTC.

The chain recombines TRBV30 with TRBJ2-5; D is uncertain. With 2 bases removed from V and 1 base from J, the gap between germline ends came to 5 bases. Germline V lookup: CDR1 GTSNPN, CDR2 SVGIG (reference sequence). The CDR3 consists of 12 residues. The CDR3 region is CAWSPGQETQYF. CDR3 DNA sequence: TGTGCCTGGAGTCCAGGCCAAGAGACCCAGTACTTC. Drawing the rest from reference TRBV30 and TRBJ2-5, the complete variable domain is SQTIHQWPATLVQPVGSPLSLECTVEGTSNPNLYWYRQAAGRGLQLLFYSVGIGQISSEVPQNLSASRPQDRQFILSSKKLLLSDSGFYLCAWSPGQETQYFGPGTRLLVL.

This clone was counted only a few times. The chain has TRBV5-1 and TRBJ2-1; 11 bases are shared with TRBD2. The CDR3 has 14 residues. Germline V gives CDR1 SGHRS, CDR2 YFSETQ. J gave up 8 bases and V 4 bases, and 5 bases lay outside the gene matches. The CDR3 here is CASSGTSGGHEQFF. The CDR3 DNA follows: TGCGCCAGCAGCGGGACTAGCGGAGGCCATGAGCAGTTCTTC.

This sequence joins TRBV4-1 and TRBJ2-4, with 10 bases identical to TRBD2. Germline values: CDR1 MGHRA, CDR2 YSYEKL. The CDR3 sequence is 19 residues long. The junction had 8 bases not matched to a gene; V was cut back by 0 bases and J by 0 bases. CDR3 in DNA: TGCGCCAGCAGCCAAGAGATAGCTAGCGGGGGAATAGCCAAAAACATTCAGTACTTC. Encoded protein: CASSQEIASGGIAKNIQYF.

This chain links TRBV4-3 with TRBJ1-1, with D tentatively TRBD1 (5 bases). This CDR3 has 13 amino acids. From germline, CDR1 is LGHNA and CDR2 YSLEER. V lost 4 bases to trimming and J lost 5 bases, with 11 bases between them. CDR3 bases: TGCGCCAGCAGCCGTACAGGCGGTACTGAAGCTTTCTTT. Its protein is CASSRTGGTEAFF.

The chain couples TRBV27 to TRBJ2-1; 8 positions agree with TRBD2. The ends lost 4 bases at V and 4 bases at J; junction bases unmatched: 6. Germline CDR1 is MNHEY and CDR2 is SMNVEV (reference sequence). The CDR3 has 15 residues. DNA for the CDR3: TGTGCCAGCAGTTCCAGCGGGGGCTATTACAATGAGCAGTTCTTC. This sequence encodes CASSSSGGYYNEQFF.

This clone was found a few times. The chain combines TRBV6-5 with TRBJ2-5; D remains unclear. The germline gives CDR1 MNHEY, CDR2 SVGAGI. There are 14 residues in the CDR3. V lost 5 bases and J lost 5, with 15 bases in between. The CDR3 reads CASSTMTPRETQYF. In nucleotides, the CDR3 is TGTGCCAGCAGTACTATGACCCCACGTGAGACCCAGTACTTC.

The J gene is TRBJ2-2, the V gene TRBV9; 12 nucleotides agree with TRBD2. Trimming cost V 4 bases and J 6 bases; bases outside gene matches: 7. This CDR3 comprises 16 residues. Germline lookup yields CDR1 SGDLS and CDR2 YYNGEE. This chain's CDR3 is CASSLRLAGGPGELFF. DNA of the CDR3: TGTGCCAGCAGCCTACGCCTAGCGGGAGGGCCCGGGGAGCTGTTTTTT.

The chain carries TRBV5-8 and TRBJ2-1, with 8 nucleotides matching TRBD1. The CDR3 loop spans 17 amino acids. Trimming took 4 bases from V and 0 from J; bases not matched to a gene: 9. Germline V CDR1 and CDR2: SGHTS, YDEGEE. The DNA of the CDR3 is TGTGCCAGCAGCCTCCCGACAGGGGTTAGCTCCTACAATGAGCAGTTCTTC. Amino acids: CASSLPTGVSSYNEQFF.

This chain links TRBV24-1 with TRBJ1-1, with D uncertain. Trimming left V 5 bases short and J 6 bases short, with 12 bases between. Germline V gene sequence: CDR1 KGHDR, CDR2 SFDVKD. This CDR3 comprises 13 residues. This CDR3 reads CATSVALGSEAFF. Here the CDR3 DNA reads TGTGCCACCAGTGTGGCCCTGGGCTCTGAAGCTTTCTTT.

The gene calls are TRBV5-8 and TRBJ1-5; D remains ambiguous. The CDR3 runs to 14 residues. Germline V lookup: CDR1 SGHTS, CDR2 YDEGEE. V lost 5 bases and J lost 2, with 11 bases in between. CDR3: CASSRLRRNQPQHF. CDR3 bases: TGTGCCAGCAGTCGCCTGCGGCGCAATCAGCCCCAGCATTTT.

The chain uses TRBV5-5 and TRBJ1-1, with D unresolved. This CDR3 has 14 amino acids. The V end lost 0 bases, the J end lost 1 base, and 7 bases lay between the germline ends. The germline V gene has CDR1 SGHKS and CDR2 YYEKEE (reference sequence). CDR3: CASSLVARNTEAFF. The CDR3, as DNA: TGTGCCAGCAGCTTGGTGGCCAGGAACACTGAAGCTTTCTTT.

In its sample, this clone was seen a few times. The chain joins TRBV7-9 to TRBJ1-3; perhaps TRBD1 as D (6 bases). Germline CDR1 SEHNR, CDR2 FQNEAQ (reference sequence). Trimming cost V 2 bases and J 4 bases, with 12 bases left between them. The CDR3 consists of 15 residues. DNA for the CDR3: TGTGCCAGCAGCTTATGGAGAGGGACAGGAAACACCATATATTTT. Amino acid sequence: CASSLWRGTGNTIYF.

The CDR3 loop is CASSVGLGQGNEQFF. The CDR3 DNA reads TGTGCCAGCAGCGTAGGGCTGGGACAGGGTAATGAGCAGTTCTTC. The chain combines TRBV9 with TRBJ2-1; 9 bases map to TRBD1. J was trimmed by 7 bases and V by 0 bases; bases with no gene match: 5. CDR1 is SGDLS and CDR2 is YYNGEE in the germline V gene. The CDR3 sequence is 15 residues long.

This rearrangement joins TRBV6-4 to TRBJ1-5; maybe TRBD1 (5 bases). Looked up from germline, CDR1 is MRHNA and CDR2 is SNTAGT. This CDR3 is built from 13 residues. Trimming cost V 6 bases and J 1 base, with 7 bases left between them. CDR3 in amino acids: CASSRESNQPQHF. The CDR3 DNA is TGTGCCAGCAGCAGGGAAAGCAATCAGCCCCAGCATTTT.